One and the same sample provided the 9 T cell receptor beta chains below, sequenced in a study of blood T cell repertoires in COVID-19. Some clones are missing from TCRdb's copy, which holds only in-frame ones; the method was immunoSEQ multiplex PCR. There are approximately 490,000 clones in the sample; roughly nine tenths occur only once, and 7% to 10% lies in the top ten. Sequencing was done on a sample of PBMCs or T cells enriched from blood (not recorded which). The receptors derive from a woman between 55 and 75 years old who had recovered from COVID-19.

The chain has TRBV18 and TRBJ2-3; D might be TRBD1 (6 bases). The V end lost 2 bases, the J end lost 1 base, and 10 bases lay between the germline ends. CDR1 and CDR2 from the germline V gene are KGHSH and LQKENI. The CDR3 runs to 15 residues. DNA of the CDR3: TGTGCCAGCTCACCAGGGGGCGCGGGCACAGATACGCAGTATTTT. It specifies CASSPGGAGTDTQYF.

The CDR3 protein is CASSEPGGYEQYF. CDR3 in DNA: TGCGCCAGCAGTGAGCCCGGGGGGTACGAGCAGTACTTC. V and J are TRBV10-2 and TRBJ2-7, with TRBD2 identical over 7 bases. With V trimmed by 2 bases and J by 4 bases, 2 bases remained unmatched. Germline CDR1 reads WSHSY; CDR2 reads SAAADI. The CDR3 spans 13 residues.

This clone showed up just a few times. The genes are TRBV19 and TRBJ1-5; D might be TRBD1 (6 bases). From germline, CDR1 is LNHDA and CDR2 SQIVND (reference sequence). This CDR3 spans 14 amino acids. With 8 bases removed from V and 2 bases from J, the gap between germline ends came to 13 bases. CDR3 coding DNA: TGTGCCAGTGGTACAGGGTTTGGCAATCAGCCCCAGCATTTT. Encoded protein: CASGTGFGNQPQHF.

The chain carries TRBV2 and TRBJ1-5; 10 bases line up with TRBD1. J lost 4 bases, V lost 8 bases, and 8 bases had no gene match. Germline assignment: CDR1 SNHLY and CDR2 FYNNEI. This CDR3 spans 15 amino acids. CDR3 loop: CASCWDRGVNQPQHF. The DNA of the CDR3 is TGTGCCAGCTGCTGGGACAGGGGAGTAAATCAGCCCCAGCATTTT.

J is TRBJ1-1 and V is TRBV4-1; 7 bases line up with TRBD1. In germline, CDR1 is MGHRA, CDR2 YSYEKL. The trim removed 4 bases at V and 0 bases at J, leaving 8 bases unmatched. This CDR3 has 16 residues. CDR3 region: CASSPRDRRMNTEAFF. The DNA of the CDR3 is TGCGCCAGCAGCCCCCGGGACAGAAGAATGAACACTGAAGCTTTCTTT.

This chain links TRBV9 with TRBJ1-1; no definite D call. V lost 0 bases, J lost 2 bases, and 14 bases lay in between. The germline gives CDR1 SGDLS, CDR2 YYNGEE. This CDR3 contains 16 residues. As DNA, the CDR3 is TGTGCCAGCAGCGTAGTGGGCAGCACCGCTAACACTGAAGCTTTCTTT. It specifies CASSVVGSTANTEAFF.

The CDR3: CASSVESGGLDTQYF. The CDR3 nucleotides are TGTGCCAGCAGCGTAGAGAGCGGGGGGTTAGATACGCAGTATTTT. This rearrangement joins TRBV9 to TRBJ2-3; TRBD2 aligns across 9 bases. Trimming cost V 0 bases and J 5 bases; bases outside gene matches: 4. The germline gives CDR1 SGDLS, CDR2 YYNGEE. The CDR3 covers 15 residues.

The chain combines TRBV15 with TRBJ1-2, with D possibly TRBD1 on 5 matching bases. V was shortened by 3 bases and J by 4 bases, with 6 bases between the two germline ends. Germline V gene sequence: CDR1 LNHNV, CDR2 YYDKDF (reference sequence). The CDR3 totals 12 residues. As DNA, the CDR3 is TGTGCCACCAGCAGTGACAGCTATGGCTACACCTTC. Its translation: CATSSDSYGYTF.

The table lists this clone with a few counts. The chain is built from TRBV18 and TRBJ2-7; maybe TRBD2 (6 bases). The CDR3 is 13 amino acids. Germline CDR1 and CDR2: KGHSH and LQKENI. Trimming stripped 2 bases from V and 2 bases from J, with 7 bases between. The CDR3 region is CASSPGGTYEQYV. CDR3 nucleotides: TGTGCCAGCTCACCAGGCGGGACCTACGAGCAGTACGTC.